This is a list of T cell receptor beta chains from one sample in a study of T cells in localized non-small cell lung cancer. Libraries were prepared by immunoSEQ multiplex PCR; TCRdb keeps only in-frame clonotypes and omits some of them. The sample holds some 22,000 clones; 65% to 85% are singletons and the top ten take more than 4.5%. The specimen was PBMCs, collected before any cancer treatment. All receptors come from a man aged 40 to 75 with stage II lung adenocarcinoma. CDR3s include the opening cysteine and the closing phenylalanine or tryptophan. The order of the fields is V gene, CDR3 length, D gene, J gene, clone size, CDR3 DNA, CDR3 protein. A D gene is named only where the DNA matches it firmly. A clone size is listed for some rows: how often the clone was seen (once, few, many), or a class if it is expanded.

V gene: TRBV7-9; CDR3 length: 17; D gene: -; J gene: TRBJ1-1; clone size: -; CDR3 DNA: TGTGCCAGCAGCTTAGGTGAGGCGGCCCACTTGAACACTGAAGCTTTCTTT; CDR3 protein: CASSLGEAAHLNTEAFF
V gene: TRBV7-3; CDR3 length: 13; D gene: -; J gene: TRBJ2-1; clone size: -; CDR3 DNA: TGTGCCAGCAGCTTTCGTTTTGGGGGGGAGCAGTTCTTC; CDR3 protein: CASSFRFGGEQFF
V gene: TRBV30; CDR3 length: 13; D gene: -; J gene: TRBJ1-1; clone size: -; CDR3 DNA: TGTGCCTGGAGTGTCCCCCCAGTCTCTAAAGCTTTCTTT; CDR3 protein: CAWSVPPVSKAFF
V gene: TRBV6-1; CDR3 length: 15; D gene: -; J gene: TRBJ1-5; clone size: -; CDR3 DNA: TGTGCCAGCAGTGAAGGGGATATAAGCAATCAGCCCCAGCATTTT; CDR3 protein: CASSEGDISNQPQHF
V gene: TRBV4-1; CDR3 length: 17; D gene: TRBD2; J gene: TRBJ2-1; clone size: -; CDR3 DNA: TGCGCCAGCAGCCAAGATACGTCGCTAGCGGAGAACAATGAGCAGTTCTTC; CDR3 protein: CASSQDTSLAENNEQFF
V gene: TRBV9; CDR3 length: 17; D gene: -; J gene: TRBJ2-3; clone size: -; CDR3 DNA: TGTGCCAGCAGCGATCCCGGGTACTACAGGGGCACAGATACGCAGTATTTT; CDR3 protein: CASSDPGYYRGTDTQYF
V gene: TRBV6-6; CDR3 length: 16; D gene: TRBD1; J gene: TRBJ2-7; clone size: once; CDR3 DNA: TGTGCCAGCAGTTACTCGTCCGCACAGGGGGCCTACGAGCAGTACTTC; CDR3 protein: CASSYSSAQGAYEQYF
V gene: TRBV4-3; CDR3 length: 13; D gene: -; J gene: TRBJ2-3; clone size: -; CDR3 DNA: TGCGCCAGCAGCCAAGTAGGGGTGGATACGCAGTATTTT; CDR3 protein: CASSQVGVDTQYF
V gene: TRBV2; CDR3 length: 11; D gene: TRBD1; J gene: TRBJ1-4; clone size: -; CDR3 DNA: TGTGCCAGCAGCCTAGACAGGGGGGCTTCGTTT; CDR3 protein: CASSLDRGASF
V gene: TRBV6-6; CDR3 length: 13; D gene: -; J gene: TRBJ2-7; clone size: once; CDR3 DNA: TGTGCCAGCAGTTCGGACAGTTCCTACGAGCAGTACTTC; CDR3 protein: CASSSDSSYEQYF
V gene: TRBV10-3; CDR3 length: 15; D gene: TRBD2; J gene: TRBJ2-5; clone size: -; CDR3 DNA: TGTGCCATCAGTGATTTCCCTAGCGGACAAGAGACCCAGTACTTC; CDR3 protein: CAISDFPSGQETQYF
V gene: TRBV18; CDR3 length: 14; D gene: -; J gene: TRBJ1-5; clone size: -; CDR3 DNA: TGTGCCAGCTCACTCCGGGACAACAATCAGCCCCAGCATTTT; CDR3 protein: CASSLRDNNQPQHF
V gene: TRBV2; CDR3 length: 12; D gene: -; J gene: TRBJ1-1; clone size: -; CDR3 DNA: TGTGCCAGCAGTGAAAGCATAACTGAAGCTTTCTTT; CDR3 protein: CASSESITEAFF
V gene: TRBV30; CDR3 length: 15; D gene: -; J gene: TRBJ1-4; clone size: medium-sized; CDR3 DNA: TGTGCCTGGAGTGATCCCGGGGGAACTAATGAAAAACTGTTTTTT; CDR3 protein: CAWSDPGGTNEKLFF
V gene: TRBV5-1; CDR3 length: 11; D gene: -; J gene: TRBJ2-3; clone size: few; CDR3 DNA: TGCGCCAGCAGCTTGGCCTCGGCGCAGTATTTT; CDR3 protein: CASSLASAQYF
V gene: TRBV6-5; CDR3 length: 15; D gene: -; J gene: TRBJ2-7; clone size: -; CDR3 DNA: TGTGCCAGCAGTTACACGGGGGGCTCGTCCTACGAGCAGTACTTC; CDR3 protein: CASSYTGGSSYEQYF
V gene: TRBV7-6; CDR3 length: 15; D gene: -; J gene: TRBJ2-1; clone size: -; CDR3 DNA: TGTGCCAGCAGCTCGATCTTACAGGGGGGGAATGAGCAGTTCTTC; CDR3 protein: CASSSILQGGNEQFF
V gene: TRBV19; CDR3 length: 13; D gene: TRBD1; J gene: TRBJ1-5; clone size: -; CDR3 DNA: TGTGCCAGTTCCGACAGGGCGAATCAGCCCCAGCATTTT; CDR3 protein: CASSDRANQPQHF
V gene: TRBV5-1; CDR3 length: 15; D gene: TRBD1; J gene: TRBJ1-4; clone size: -; CDR3 DNA: TGCGCCAGCAGCTCCGGGACAGATCCTAATGAAAAACTGTTTTTT; CDR3 protein: CASSSGTDPNEKLFF
V gene: TRBV27; CDR3 length: 16; D gene: -; J gene: TRBJ2-2; clone size: once; CDR3 DNA: TGTGCCAGCAGTTTAGAAGGACTTACCAACACCGGGGAGCTGTTTTTT; CDR3 protein: CASSLEGLTNTGELFF
V gene: TRBV7-9; CDR3 length: 13; D gene: -; J gene: TRBJ1-2; clone size: -; CDR3 DNA: TGTGCCAGCAGCTTAGCGGGGTACTATGGCTACACCTTC; CDR3 protein: CASSLAGYYGYTF
V gene: TRBV6-5; CDR3 length: 15; D gene: -; J gene: TRBJ1-5; clone size: -; CDR3 DNA: TGTGCCAGCAGTTACTCCCTCGTGGGCAATCAGCCCCAGCATTTT; CDR3 protein: CASSYSLVGNQPQHF
V gene: TRBV4-2; CDR3 length: 14; D gene: -; J gene: TRBJ1-6; clone size: -; CDR3 DNA: TGTGCCAGCAGATGGGGTGAGGATAATTCACCCCTCCACTTT; CDR3 protein: CASRWGEDNSPLHF
V gene: TRBV9; CDR3 length: 17; D gene: TRBD2; J gene: TRBJ2-5; clone size: -; CDR3 DNA: TGTGCCAGCAGCGTAGCTTCGGCGGGAGGGAAACAAGAGACCCAGTACTTC; CDR3 protein: CASSVASAGGKQETQYF
V gene: TRBV2; CDR3 length: 14; D gene: -; J gene: TRBJ2-7; clone size: -; CDR3 DNA: TGTGCCAGCACCACTCTGGGGGGTACCTACGAGCAGTACTTC; CDR3 protein: CASTTLGGTYEQYF
V gene: TRBV29-1; CDR3 length: 14; D gene: TRBD1; J gene: TRBJ1-2; clone size: -; CDR3 DNA: TGCAGCGTTGATGTGGGACAGCCCTCACCCGGCTACACCTTC; CDR3 protein: CSVDVGQPSPGYTF
V gene: TRBV6-5; CDR3 length: 14; D gene: -; J gene: TRBJ2-3; clone size: -; CDR3 DNA: TGTGCCAGCAGCCCCGGGGGCCGCACAGATACGCAGTATTTT; CDR3 protein: CASSPGGRTDTQYF
V gene: TRBV9; CDR3 length: 13; D gene: -; J gene: TRBJ2-1; clone size: -; CDR3 DNA: TGTGCCAGCAGCCCCTCCCATGGCGATGAGCAGTTCTTC; CDR3 protein: CASSPSHGDEQFF
V gene: TRBV18; CDR3 length: 14; D gene: TRBD2; J gene: TRBJ2-7; clone size: -; CDR3 DNA: TGTGCCAGCTCACCTAGCGGGGGCTCCTACGAGCAGTACTTC; CDR3 protein: CASSPSGGSYEQYF
V gene: TRBV5-1; CDR3 length: 14; D gene: -; J gene: TRBJ2-7; clone size: -; CDR3 DNA: TGCGCCAGCAGCTTCAGGAGTCTTAACTACGAGCAGTACTTC; CDR3 protein: CASSFRSLNYEQYF
V gene: TRBV7-9; CDR3 length: 14; D gene: -; J gene: TRBJ1-5; clone size: -; CDR3 DNA: TGTGCCAGCAGCTTAGGTGGATCCGAACAGCCCCAGCATTTT; CDR3 protein: CASSLGGSEQPQHF